This TCR beta chain came from a study of blood T cell repertoires in COVID-19. Overall study: Samples taken during acute and convalescent COVID-19 were collected in the United States, Italy and Spain. Sources were T cells, B-cell-depleted T cells, or PBMCs; the material itself was cDNA or gDNA.

This clone was seen more than once but under ten times. This CDR3 spans 14 amino acids. The V gene's germline CDR1 is KGHSH and CDR2 LQKENI. Trimming shortened V by 3 bases and J by 5 bases, and 13 bases separated the two germline ends. In the original workflow: Amplifying reference gene primers gave estimates of nucleated cell counts. TCRdb's table, derived via immunoSEQ multiplex PCR, lists solely in-frame clones and lacks some. V, J and clone size are those of that table, while D and trimming were read from the DNA. Here the sample spans about 180,000 clones, around four fifths being singletons. The clonotype comes from a man aged 70-80 years with active or convalescent COVID-19. The chain carries TRBV18 and TRBJ2-5; perhaps TRBD1 as D (6 bases). Sequencing input: peripheral blood. CDR3 residues: CASSPTGFRETQYF. The DNA of the CDR3 is TGTGCCAGCTCACCTACAGGGTTCCGGGAGACCCAGTACTTC.